These 12 T cell receptor beta chains were all obtained from the same sample, sequenced in a study of cytomegalovirus exposure and HLA in healthy donors. The PCR ran on 60 Vbeta and 13 Jbeta primers. TCRdb's copy holds only in-frame clones and misses some; the assay was immunoSEQ multiplex PCR. The sample consists of 100,000 to 150,000 clones, about 80% of them appearing once. Sequenced sample: PBMCs. All receptors derive from a man in his forties in good health and CMV-seronegative.

This sequence joins TRBV5-4 and TRBJ1-2; tentative D call: TRBD1 (6 bases). Germline CDR1 reads SGHNT; CDR2 reads YYREEE (reference sequence). CDR3 length equals 13 residues. V lost 4 bases to trimming and J lost 4 bases, with 11 bases between them. In DNA, the CDR3 is TGTGCCAGCAGCCCGACAGGAGGCTATGGCTACACCTTC. This codes for CASSPTGGYGYTF.

CDR3 nucleotide sequence: TGCAGCGTTGAAGGCGGGAGACCCGGGGAGCTGTTTTTT. Its translation: CSVEGGRPGELFF. The V gene is TRBV29-1, the J gene TRBJ2-2; TRBD2 matches 7 bases. This CDR3 spans 13 amino acids. Germline V CDR1 and CDR2: SQVTM, ANQGSEA. J lost 6 bases, V lost 1 base, and 2 bases had no gene match.

The chain combines TRBV10-3 with TRBJ2-1, with a weak D call TRBD1 (6 bases). Germline lookup yields CDR1 ENHRY and CDR2 SYGVKD. The length of the CDR3 is 14 residues. The V end was cut by 11 bases, the J end by 5 bases, with 19 bases between. The CDR3: CAAQNTGSDNEQFF. The CDR3 nucleotides are TGTGCCGCCCAAAACACAGGGTCTGACAATGAGCAGTTCTTC.

This clone appeared a few times. V usage is TRBV2 and J usage is TRBJ2-7, with 12 bases aligning to TRBD2. CDR3 size: 14 residues. Per the germline V gene, CDR1 is SNHLY and CDR2 is FYNNEI. J lost 3 bases, V lost 6 bases, and 3 bases had no gene match. CDR3 DNA sequence: TGTGCCAGCAGAAGGACTAGCGGGATCTACGAGCAGTACTTC. Its translation is CASRRTSGIYEQYF.

The rearrangement uses TRBV29-1 and TRBJ2-3; 7 bases are a match to TRBD2. Germline values: CDR1 SQVTM, CDR2 ANQGSEA. Trimming cost V 6 bases and J 2 bases; bases outside gene matches: 5. The CDR3 sequence is 13 residues long. The CDR3 DNA follows: TGCAGCGTAAGAGCGGGATCCACAGATACGCAGTATTTT. Translating gives CSVRAGSTDTQYF.

The CDR3 coding sequence is TGTGCCAGCAGCTTCGACAGGAATCTTGAAGCTTTCTTT. This encodes CASSFDRNLEAFF. The gene calls are TRBV5-4 and TRBJ1-1; D possibly corresponds to TRBD1 (6 bases). There are 13 residues in the CDR3. Germline-derived CDR1 and CDR2 are SGHNT and YYREEE (reference sequence). V was trimmed by 2 bases and J by 7 bases, leaving 12 bases between them.

The chain combines TRBV13 with TRBJ2-5; no definite D call. V lost 5 bases, J lost 4 bases, and 17 bases lay in between. Per the germline V gene, CDR1 is PRHDT and CDR2 is FYEKMQ (reference sequence). The CDR3 is 15 amino acids. CDR3 DNA: TGTGCCAGCAGCCCCAGTCGGTGGGCAACAGAGACCCAGTACTTC. This encodes CASSPSRWATETQYF.

This clone came up a few times. The CDR3 protein is CASSLGASGVSNEQFF. The CDR3 DNA reads as TGCGCCAGCAGCTTGGGAGCCTCGGGAGTGTCCAATGAGCAGTTCTTC. The gene calls are TRBV5-1 and TRBJ2-1; weak D call: TRBD2 (6 bases). Trimming took off 0 bases at V and 6 bases at J, with 16 bases between the two ends. CDR1 and CDR2 (germline): SGHRS, YFSETQ. The CDR3 sequence is 16 residues long.

The J gene is TRBJ1-4, the V gene TRBV10-2, with unresolved D. V was clipped by 6 bases and J by 8 bases, with 10 bases between them. Germline V gene sequence: CDR1 WSHSY, CDR2 SAAADI. This CDR3 spans 12 amino acids. CDR3 nucleotide sequence: TGCGCCAGCAGCATAGAGGCGGAAAAACTGTTTTTT. Translated, it gives CASSIEAEKLFF.

The DNA of the CDR3 is TGCGCCAGCAGCTCAAATCCGCCGGGGGGCGAGCAGTTCTTC. Translating it yields CASSSNPPGGEQFF. The V and J genes are TRBV5-1 and TRBJ2-1; D possibly corresponds to TRBD2 (7 bases). The V gene lost 3 bases and the J gene lost 10 bases, with 17 bases spanning the gap. The CDR3 loop spans 14 amino acids. In germline, CDR1 is SGHRS, CDR2 YFSETQ.

The J gene is TRBJ2-3, the V gene TRBV27; 11 bases map to TRBD2. The length of the CDR3 is 17 residues. Trimming cost V 3 bases and J 5 bases; bases outside gene matches: 10. Looked up from germline, CDR1 is MNHEY and CDR2 is SMNVEV (reference sequence). The CDR3 bases are TGTGCCAGCAGTTTTGATGTAGCGGGGGGGATTTTAGATACGCAGTATTTT. This translates into CASSFDVAGGILDTQYF.

The gene calls are TRBV10-3 and TRBJ2-3, with 8 bases that match TRBD2. The CDR3 has 16 residues. Germline V gives CDR1 ENHRY, CDR2 SYGVKD. V trimming: 2 bases; J trimming: 1 base; junction bases outside the gene matches: 5. CDR3 amino acids: CAISEGSGVGTDTQYF. CDR3 DNA sequence: TGTGCCATCAGTGAGGGTAGCGGGGTTGGCACAGATACGCAGTATTTT.